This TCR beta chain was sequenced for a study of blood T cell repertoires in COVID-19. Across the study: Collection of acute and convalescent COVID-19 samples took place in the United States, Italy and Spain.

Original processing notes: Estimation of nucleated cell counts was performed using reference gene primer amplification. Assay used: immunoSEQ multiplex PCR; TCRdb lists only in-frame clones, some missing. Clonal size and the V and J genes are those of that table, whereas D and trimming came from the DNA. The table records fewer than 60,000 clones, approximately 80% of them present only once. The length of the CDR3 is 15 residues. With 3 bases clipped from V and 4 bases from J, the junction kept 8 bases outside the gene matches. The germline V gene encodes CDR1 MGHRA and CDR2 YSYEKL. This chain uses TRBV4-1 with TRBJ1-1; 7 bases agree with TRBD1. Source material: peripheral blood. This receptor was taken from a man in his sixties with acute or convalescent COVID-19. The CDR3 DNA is TGCGCCAGCAGCCACCCGTCAACAGGGGCCACTGAAGCTTTCTTT. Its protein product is CASSHPSTGATEAFF.